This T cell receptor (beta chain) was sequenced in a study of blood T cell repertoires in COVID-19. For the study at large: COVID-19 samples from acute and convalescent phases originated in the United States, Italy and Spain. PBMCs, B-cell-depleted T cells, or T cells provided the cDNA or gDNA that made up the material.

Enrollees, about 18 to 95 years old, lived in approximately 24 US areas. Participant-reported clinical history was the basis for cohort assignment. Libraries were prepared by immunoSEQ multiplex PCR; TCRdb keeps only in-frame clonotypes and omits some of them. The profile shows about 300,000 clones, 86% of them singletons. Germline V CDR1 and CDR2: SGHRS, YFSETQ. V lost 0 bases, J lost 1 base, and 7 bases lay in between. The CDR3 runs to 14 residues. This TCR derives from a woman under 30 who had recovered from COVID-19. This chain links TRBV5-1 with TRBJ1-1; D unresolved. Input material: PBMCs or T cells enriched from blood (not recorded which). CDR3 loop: CASSLASRNTEAFF. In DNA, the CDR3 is TGCGCCAGCAGCTTGGCGTCTCGGAACACTGAAGCTTTCTTT.